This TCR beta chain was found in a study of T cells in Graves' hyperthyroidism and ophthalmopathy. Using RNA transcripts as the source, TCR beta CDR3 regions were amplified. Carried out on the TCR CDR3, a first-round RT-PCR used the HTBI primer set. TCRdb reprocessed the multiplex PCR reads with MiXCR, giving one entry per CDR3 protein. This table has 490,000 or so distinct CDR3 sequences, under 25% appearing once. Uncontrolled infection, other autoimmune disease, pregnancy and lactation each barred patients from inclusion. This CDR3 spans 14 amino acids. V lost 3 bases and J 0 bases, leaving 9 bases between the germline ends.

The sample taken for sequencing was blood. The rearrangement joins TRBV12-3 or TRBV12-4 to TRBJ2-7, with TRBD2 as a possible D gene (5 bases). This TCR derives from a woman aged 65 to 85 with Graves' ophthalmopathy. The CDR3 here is CASSLRAPSYEQYF. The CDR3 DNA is TGTGCCAGCAGTTTGCGGGCTCCCTCCTACGAGCAGTACTTC.